This T cell receptor (beta chain) was obtained from a study of shared clonotypes between healthy human individuals. Method: immunoSEQ multiplex PCR; TCRdb's copy keeps in-frame clones and lacks some. The repertoire holds about 1,500,000 clones, roughly 97% seen once, with about 1.2% in the top ten. A word on this clone: The antigen is unknown.

Study conclusions and caveats: Among donors, clonotype sharing was expected to be affected by sequencing depth.

Trimming removed 7 bases from V and 5 bases from J, with 15 bases in between. CDR3 size: 14 residues. The germline V gene has CDR1 LNHDA and CDR2 SQIVND (reference sequence). The origin of this receptor is a man aged 30 to 45 in good health. The chain couples TRBV19 to TRBJ1-5; TRBD1 might be the D (5 bases). Input material: naive CD4+ T cells sorted from blood. Subset denoted: CD45RA+ positively selected. The CDR3 sequence: CASTARGSHQPQHF. The CDR3, as DNA: TGTGCCAGTACCGCCCGGGGGAGCCATCAGCCCCAGCATTTT.